Below, 7 T cell receptor beta chains from the same sample are listed, as sequenced in a study of blood T cell repertoires in COVID-19. The table came from immunoSEQ multiplex PCR; TCRdb's copy has only in-frame clones and leaves some out. The data show under 130,000 clones, over 65% seen once. Sequenced: peripheral blood. The receptors shown here come from a human donor in a cohort sampled during active COVID-19.

About this clone itself: Germline and junction disagree at one end, which may indicate a read error. The chain links TRBV6-1 to TRBJ2-1, with D perhaps matching TRBD1 (6 bases). The CDR3 has 14 amino acids. The V gene's germline CDR1 is MNHNS and CDR2 SASEGT. For the CDR3, the DNA is TGTGCCAGCAGTGAAGCGCAGGGGTACTCGAAGGGGCTCTTC. Translation gives CASSEAQGYSKGLF.

The rearrangement uses TRBV3-1 (or the pseudogene TRBV3-2) and TRBJ1-5; D is unclear. V was trimmed by 0 bases and J by 0 bases, leaving 3 bases between them. The CDR3 has 14 amino acids. Germline assignment: CDR1 LGHDT and CDR2 YNNKEL (reference sequence). This CDR3 reads CASSQDISNQPQHF. CDR3 DNA sequence: TGTGCCAGCAGCCAAGACATTAGCAATCAGCCCCAGCATTTT.

The CDR3 region is CASSLGQGREKLFF. The CDR3, as DNA: TGTGCCAGCAGTTTGGGACAGGGGAGGGAAAAACTGTTTTTT. The chain links TRBV28 to TRBJ1-4, with TRBD1 identical over 10 bases. CDR3 length equals 14 residues. V shed 3 bases, J shed 8 bases, and the junction held 3 bases outside the gene matches. Germline loops: CDR1 MDHEN, CDR2 SYDVKM. Supplemented by reference TRBV28 and TRBJ1-4, the full variable domain reads DVKVTQSSRYLVKRTGEKVFLECVQDMDHENMFWYRQDPGLGLRLIYFSYDVKMKEKGDIPEGYSVSREKKERFSLILESASTNQTSMYLCASSLGQGREKLFFGSGTQLSVL.

DNA of the CDR3: TGTGCCAGCAGTTACGATCTCCCGACTAGCGGGGGTGCAGATACGCAGTATTTT. Protein: CASSYDLPTSGGADTQYF. V gene TRBV6-2 or TRBV6-3 combines with J gene TRBJ2-3; TRBD2 matches 12 bases. J was trimmed by 4 bases and V by 2 bases; bases with no gene match: 10. Germline lookup yields CDR1 MNHEY and CDR2 SVGEGT. This CDR3 has 18 residues.

The chain couples TRBV7-2 to TRBJ2-2; no reliable D call. CDR1 SGHTA and CDR2 FQGNSA come from the germline V gene. V gave up 3 bases and J gave up 5 bases, with 10 bases separating them. This CDR3 region has 14 residues. Here the CDR3 reads CASSLVRSTGELFF. The CDR3 DNA follows: TGTGCCAGCAGCTTGGTGCGGTCTACCGGGGAGCTGTTTTTT.

The rearrangement joins TRBV7-2 to TRBJ2-6; 8 bases align to TRBD1. Germline-derived CDR1 and CDR2 are SGHTA and FQGNSA. J gave up 2 bases and V 2 bases, and 2 bases lay outside the gene matches. The CDR3 length is 16 residues. Here the CDR3 reads CASSLQDRAGANVLTF. In nucleotides, the CDR3 is TGTGCCAGCAGCTTACAGGACAGGGCTGGGGCCAACGTCCTGACTTTC.

The chain links TRBV7-9 to TRBJ2-4; 7 nucleotides match TRBD1. This CDR3 has 14 residues. J lost 13 bases, V lost 2 bases, and 11 bases had no gene match. Germline V gene lookup returns CDR1 SEHNR and CDR2 FQNEAQ (reference sequence). The chain's CDR3 is CASSLSLLPGQQYF. DNA for the CDR3: TGTGCCAGCAGCTTATCGCTCTTGCCGGGACAGCAGTACTTC. Based on the CDR3 plus reference TRBV7-9 and TRBJ2-4, the full variable domain is DTGVSQNPRHKITKRGQNVTFRCDPISEHNRLYWYRQTLGQGPEFLTYFQNEAQLEKSRLLSDRFSAERPKGSFSTLEIQRTEQGDSAMYLCASSLSLLPGQQYFGAGTRLSVL.